This T cell receptor beta chain was identified during a study of blood T cell repertoires in COVID-19. Libraries were prepared by immunoSEQ multiplex PCR; TCRdb keeps only in-frame clonotypes and omits some of them. The sample lists 250,000 or so clones; approximately 90% were seen once. The ends lost 10 bases at V and 0 bases at J; junction bases unmatched: 4. In germline, CDR1 is SNHLY, CDR2 FYNNEI. The CDR3 sequence is 14 residues long. This clonotype originated in a woman younger than 45 with acute COVID-19. The gene calls are TRBV2 and TRBJ2-2, with 8 positions matching TRBD2. Source material: PBMCs or T cells enriched from blood (not recorded which). The CDR3 DNA reads TGTGCCACCCTTAGCGGGGCGAACACCGGGGAGCTGTTTTTT. As protein: CATLSGANTGELFF.